The following is a TCR beta chain sequence with its context. The data derive from a study of T cell responses to AZD1222 COVID-19 vaccine. The CDR3 contains 13 residues. V was trimmed by 0 bases and J by 11 bases, leaving 10 bases between them. Germline values: CDR1 MNHEY, CDR2 SVGAGI. Generated by immunoSEQ multiplex PCR, the TCRdb table keeps only in-frame clones and is missing some. The sample lists more than 80,000 clones, approximately 90% occurring once. The chain links TRBV6-5 to TRBJ1-4; possible D gene TRBD1, 5 bases. The receptor's source is an adult who received the AZD1222 COVID-19 vaccine. The material sequenced was peripheral blood, taken 28 days after the second AZD1222 dose. In nucleotides, the CDR3 is TGTGCCAGCAGTTACTCGGCGGGGGGGAAACTGTTTTTT. As protein: CASSYSAGGKLFF.